What follows are 5 T cell receptor beta chains derived from one specimen sequenced in a study of yellow fever vaccine responses in identical twins. MiXCR was run by TCRdb on the RT-PCR reads, yielding one entry per CDR3 protein. This table holds around 33,000 distinct CDR3 sequences, almost 60% found once. Material: T cells from blood (PBMCs), unsorted or a sorted subset (not recorded which), obtained before or after yellow fever vaccination (not recorded which). The receptors shown here come from a woman between 18 and 29 years old who received the yellow fever vaccine.

This sequence joins TRBV28 and TRBJ2-3; tentatively, D is TRBD2 (5 bases). The CDR3 extends over 14 amino acids. Germline CDR1 and CDR2: MDHEN and SYDVKM. The V gene lost 6 bases and the J gene lost 2 bases, with 12 bases spanning the gap. In DNA, the CDR3 is TGTGCCAGCAGGGGAGCAGCTATCACAGATACGCAGTATTTT. This translates into CASRGAAITDTQYF.

The chain combines TRBV11-3 with TRBJ2-5, with TRBD2 as a possible D gene (5 bases). CDR3 length: 14 amino acids. The ends were cut back, 0 bases at V and 2 bases at J, with 7 bases in the middle. Germline V CDR1 and CDR2: SGHNT, YENEEA. The CDR3 spells CASSLELGQETQYF. In DNA form, the CDR3 reads TGTGCCAGCAGCTTAGAACTAGGGCAAGAGACCCAGTACTTC.

The rearrangement uses TRBV11-3 and TRBJ2-1; D gene unclear. From germline, CDR1 is SGHNT and CDR2 YENEEA. The CDR3 is 13 residues long. The germline V and J ends were trimmed by 1 base and 3 bases, with 4 bases remaining between them. The chain's CDR3 is CASSLGSYNEQFF. The CDR3 DNA reads TGTGCCAGCAGCTTAGGCAGCTACAATGAGCAGTTCTTC.

The chain combines TRBV13 with TRBJ1-5; TRBD1 matches at 7 bases. The CDR3 has 13 amino acids. Germline V lookup: CDR1 PRHDT, CDR2 FYEKMQ (reference sequence). V gave up 5 bases and J gave up 6 bases; unmatched junction bases: 4. CDR3 sequence: CASSMRTGQPQHF. As DNA, the CDR3 is TGTGCCAGCAGCATGCGGACAGGTCAGCCCCAGCATTTT.

The chain's CDR3 is CASSELGNISYEQYF. CDR3 nucleotide sequence: TGTGCCAGCAGTGAATTGGGGAACATCTCCTACGAGCAGTACTTC. This rearrangement joins TRBV25-1 to TRBJ2-7; D uncertain. Per the germline V gene, CDR1 is MGHDK and CDR2 is SYGVNS. CDR3 length: 15 residues. With 1 base removed from V and 0 bases from J, the gap between germline ends came to 10 bases.